This T cell receptor beta chain was profiled in a study of cytomegalovirus exposure and HLA in healthy donors. General study results and limits: What TCR beta sequences reportedly achieved was accurate prediction of HLA-A and HLA-B alleles in most subjects. Analyses of presence and absence presupposed an approximately uniform sequencing depth across donors. In a later analysis, a genetic analysis reported fewer productive-TCR N-insertions in an Asian-associated ancestry cluster than the cohort average. Apart from CMV serostatus, no immune exposure information was available.

The CDR3 is 15 amino acids. Germline loops: CDR1 MGHDK, CDR2 SYGVNS. Both 60 Vbeta primers and 13 Jbeta primers went into the PCR. Clones were read by immunoSEQ multiplex PCR, and TCRdb kept only the in-frame ones, dropping some. Among over 200,000 clones listed, 70% to 85% were seen once. Worth noting for this clone: What it recognizes is unknown. An end of the junction does not agree with germline; a read error may underlie this.

The sequenced material came from PBMCs. The chain carries TRBV25-1 and TRBJ2-1; D is ambiguous. This clonotype was sampled from a woman aged 40 to 50 in good health and CMV-seronegative. The CDR3 reads CASSEYAGSSNEQFF. The CDR3 nucleotides are TGTGCCAGCAGTGAATACGCAGGCTCCTCCAATGAGCAGTTCTTC.